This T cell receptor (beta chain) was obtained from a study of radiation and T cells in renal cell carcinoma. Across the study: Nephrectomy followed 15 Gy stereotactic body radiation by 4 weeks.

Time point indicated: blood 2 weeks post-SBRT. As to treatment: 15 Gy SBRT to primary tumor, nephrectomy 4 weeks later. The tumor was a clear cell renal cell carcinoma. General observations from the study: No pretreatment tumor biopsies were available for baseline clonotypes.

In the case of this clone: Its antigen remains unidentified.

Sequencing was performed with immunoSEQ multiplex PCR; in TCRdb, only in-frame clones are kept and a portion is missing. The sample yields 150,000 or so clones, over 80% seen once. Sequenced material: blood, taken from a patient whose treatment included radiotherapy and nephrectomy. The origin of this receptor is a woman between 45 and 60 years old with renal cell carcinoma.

As DNA, the CDR3 is TGTGCCAGCTCACCGTCCCAGGGGGCAATGTATCAGCCCCAGCATTTT. Encoded protein: CASSPSQGAMYQPQHF. The chain couples TRBV18 to TRBJ1-5; 8 positions agree with TRBD1. Losses at the gene ends were 3 bases for V and 5 bases for J; bases not matched to a gene: 9. Germline CDR1 reads KGHSH; CDR2 reads LQKENI. CDR3 length equals 16 residues.